These 14 T cell receptor beta chains originate from one sample sequenced in a study of cytomegalovirus exposure and HLA in healthy donors. Researchers ran the PCR with 60 Vbeta and 13 Jbeta primers. The assay was immunoSEQ multiplex PCR, and TCRdb's table has in-frame clones only and misses some. In the table there are roughly 190,000 clones, about four fifths of which are singletons. Sequencing input: PBMCs. The receptors here all came from a woman under 30 in good health and CMV-seronegative.

The chain carries TRBV11-2 and TRBJ1-1; TRBD1 matches 9 bases. CDR3 length: 13 residues. The V gene end was trimmed by 1 base and the J gene end by 11 bases; junction bases not matched to a gene: 5. Germline values: CDR1 SGHAT, CDR2 FQNNGV. CDR3 sequence: CASSLGTGGLAFF. The CDR3 DNA reads as TGTGCCAGCAGCTTAGGAACAGGGGGCTTGGCTTTCTTT.

J is TRBJ2-1 and V is TRBV28; 11 bases are shared with TRBD2. Looked up from germline, CDR1 is MDHEN and CDR2 is SYDVKM. The CDR3 extends over 15 amino acids. V lost 2 bases, J lost 8 bases, and 5 bases stayed unmatched. The CDR3 region is CASSLPTSGTDEQFF. DNA of the CDR3: TGTGCCAGCAGTTTACCGACTAGCGGGACCGATGAGCAGTTCTTC.

The chain is built from TRBV5-3 and TRBJ1-5, with D possibly matching TRBD1 (6 bases). TRBV5-3 is designated an ORF whose function remains uncertain. CDR3 length: 14 residues. With 2 bases removed from V and 4 bases from J, the gap between germline ends came to 10 bases. The CDR3 coding sequence is TGTGCCAGAAGCTTCAACAGGGTAAATCAGCCCCAGCATTTT. Translating it yields CARSFNRVNQPQHF.

The chain links TRBV9 to TRBJ2-1; no reliable D call. The germline V and J ends were trimmed by 0 bases and 2 bases, with 9 bases remaining between them. This CDR3 is built from 15 residues. Germline CDR1 is SGDLS and CDR2 is YYNGEE. The CDR3 region is CASSVAVPPYNEQFF. Here the CDR3 DNA reads TGTGCCAGCAGCGTAGCAGTACCCCCCTACAATGAGCAGTTCTTC.

This sequence joins TRBV6-5 and TRBJ1-2, with 9 bases matching TRBD1. The CDR3 covers 14 residues. Germline CDR1 reads MNHEY; CDR2 reads SVGAGI. Trimming took 6 bases from V and 7 from J; bases not matched to a gene: 9. CDR3 sequence reads: CASSTQTGGIGYTF. The CDR3 DNA follows: TGTGCCAGCAGCACCCAGACAGGGGGAATTGGCTACACCTTC.

This clone was recorded a few times. This chain connects TRBV29-1 to TRBJ2-2; perhaps TRBD2 as D (5 bases). The CDR3 is 13 residues long. Trimming shortened V by 7 bases and J by 1 base, and 10 bases separated the two germline ends. The germline CDR1 and CDR2 sequences are SQVTM and ANQGSEA. The CDR3 region is CSAGLENTGELFF. The CDR3 DNA reads TGCAGCGCAGGACTGGAGAACACCGGGGAGCTGTTTTTT.

The rearrangement joins TRBV19 to TRBJ2-4; no definite D call. The V end was cut by 5 bases, the J end by 0 bases, with 5 bases between. Germline CDR1 and CDR2: LNHDA and SQIVND (reference sequence). This CDR3 spans 13 amino acids. The CDR3 nucleotides are TGTGCCAGTAGTCCCGGAGCCAAAAACATTCAGTACTTC. The encoded protein is CASSPGAKNIQYF.

This clone has only a few counts. The chain uses TRBV28 and TRBJ1-4; D uncertain. V dropped 6 bases and J dropped 7 bases, with 9 bases sitting between them. This CDR3 comprises 12 residues. Germline loops: CDR1 MDHEN, CDR2 SYDVKM. CDR3 in DNA: TGTGCCAGCAGATGGAGCGGTGAAAAACTGTTTTTT. This encodes CASRWSGEKLFF. The complete variable domain, with remaining parts taken from reference TRBV28 and TRBJ1-4, reads DVKVTQSSRYLVKRTGEKVFLECVQDMDHENMFWYRQDPGLGLRLIYFSYDVKMKEKGDIPEGYSVSREKKERFSLILESASTNQTSMYLCASRWSGEKLFFGSGTQLSVL.

In its sample, this clone was seen once. The chain couples TRBV18 to TRBJ2-5; D is unclear. This CDR3 is 16 amino acids long. Looked up from germline, CDR1 is KGHSH and CDR2 is LQKENI. Between the trimmed V and J ends, which lost 1 base and 3 bases, there was a span of 15 bases. The CDR3 DNA follows: TGTGCCAGCTCACCACGGTTTAGCTTCCCCAAAGAGACCCAGTACTTC. As protein: CASSPRFSFPKETQYF.

The chain joins TRBV5-1 to TRBJ2-2; D might be TRBD2 (6 bases). The CDR3 runs to 14 residues. Germline lookup yields CDR1 SGHRS and CDR2 YFSETQ. The V end was cut by 5 bases, the J end by 8 bases, with 16 bases between. CDR3 DNA sequence: TGCGCCAGCAGTCCGGAGGGTCCTCCGGGGGAGCTGTTTTTT. Amino acids: CASSPEGPPGELFF.

The chain links TRBV27 to TRBJ1-2; 7 bases are a match to TRBD1. Looked up from germline, CDR1 is MNHEY and CDR2 is SMNVEV (reference sequence). V shed 2 bases, J shed 4 bases, and the junction held 1 base outside the gene matches. The CDR3 sequence is 13 residues long. The CDR3 DNA follows: TGTGCCAGCAGTTTAAAGGGGGCCTATGGCTACACCTTC. The encoded protein is CASSLKGAYGYTF.

This chain links TRBV5-1 with TRBJ2-7; TRBD2 matches at 7 bases. Germline V CDR1 and CDR2: SGHRS, YFSETQ. The CDR3 is 15 residues long. With 0 bases clipped from V and 3 bases from J, the junction kept 6 bases outside the gene matches. The CDR3 reads CASSLGGGSVYEQYF. The CDR3 DNA reads TGCGCCAGCAGCTTGGGTGGCGGGAGTGTCTACGAGCAGTACTTC.

In its sample, this clone was seen a few times. V and J are TRBV4-1 and TRBJ1-1; 11 nucleotides agree with TRBD1. The CDR3 has 16 amino acids. The J segment lost 5 bases and the V segment lost 1 base, leaving 6 bases of the junction unmatched. Germline V gives CDR1 MGHRA, CDR2 YSYEKL. CDR3 coding DNA: TGCGCCAGCAGCCAAGTACGGGACAGGGGGGGAACTGAAGCTTTCTTT. This translates into CASSQVRDRGGTEAFF.

The CDR3 sequence is CASRQTSGTRTDTQYF. In DNA form, the CDR3 reads TGTGCCAGCAGACAGACTAGCGGGACAAGAACAGATACGCAGTATTTT. V is TRBV28 and J is TRBJ2-3, with TRBD2 matching 11 bases. The CDR3 consists of 16 residues. Germline CDR1 and CDR2: MDHEN and SYDVKM. Unmatched junction bases numbered 8, after V lost 6 bases and J lost 3 bases.